Each of the 28 T cell receptor beta chains below was sequenced from the same sample in a study of cytomegalovirus exposure and HLA in healthy donors. The PCR ran on 60 Vbeta and 13 Jbeta primers. Using immunoSEQ multiplex PCR, the repertoire was profiled, and TCRdb retains in-frame clones only, with some absent. The table shows roughly 110,000 clones, with 71% occurring only once. Input material: PBMCs. The source is a female donor in good health and CMV-seronegative.

The J gene is TRBJ2-7, the V gene TRBV5-1, with D possibly being TRBD1 (6 bases). The CDR3 runs to 14 residues. The germline CDR1 and CDR2 sequences are SGHRS and YFSETQ. The V gene lost 4 bases and the J gene lost 3 bases, with 14 bases spanning the gap. The CDR3: CASSTGQKYYEQYF. CDR3 DNA sequence: TGCGCCAGCAGCACCGGACAGAAGTACTACGAGCAGTACTTC.

V and J are TRBV30 and TRBJ1-1, with TRBD1 identical over 9 bases. With 0 bases clipped from V and 6 bases from J, the junction kept 2 bases outside the gene matches. Per the germline V gene, CDR1 is GTSNPN and CDR2 is SVGIG (reference sequence). CDR3 length: 13 amino acids. CDR3 sequence reads: CAWSVDRGSEAFF. The CDR3 region has the DNA TGTGCCTGGAGTGTCGACAGGGGGTCTGAAGCTTTCTTT.

The J gene is TRBJ2-7, the V gene TRBV5-4, with 12 bases that match TRBD2. J was trimmed by 1 base and V by 3 bases; bases with no gene match: 2. CDR1 and CDR2 (germline): SGHNT, YYREEE (reference sequence). The CDR3 runs to 15 residues. CDR3 in amino acids: CASSSGTSGSYEQYF. In DNA form, the CDR3 reads TGTGCCAGCAGCTCCGGGACTAGCGGGTCCTACGAGCAGTACTTC.

This chain connects TRBV29-1 to TRBJ2-2; 10 nucleotides align to TRBD1. The CDR3 spans 16 residues. CDR1 SQVTM and CDR2 ANQGSEA come from the germline V gene. V lost 6 bases, J lost 5 bases, and 12 bases stayed unmatched. The CDR3 spells CSVGMTGGAGTGELFF. The CDR3 bases are TGCAGCGTCGGGATGACAGGGGGCGCTGGTACCGGGGAGCTGTTTTTT.

In DNA, the CDR3 is TGTGCCAGCAGCTTGGCCAGTAATGCCTATGGCTACACCTTC. This encodes CASSLASNAYGYTF. The rearrangement links TRBV5-6 to TRBJ1-2; D is unresolved. Germline CDR1 and CDR2: SGHDT and YYEEEE. This CDR3 region has 14 residues. V was cut by 0 bases and J by 4 bases, with 10 bases left in between.

The chain is built from TRBV5-4 and TRBJ2-2; 13 bases line up with TRBD2. Germline CDR1 SGHNT, CDR2 YYREEE (reference sequence). J lost 5 bases, V lost 4 bases, and 14 bases had no gene match. The CDR3 spans 19 residues. The CDR3 protein is CASSIGLAGEMGETGELFF. The CDR3 DNA sequence: TGTGCCAGCAGCATAGGACTAGCGGGAGAAATGGGCGAAACCGGGGAGCTGTTTTTT. Full variable domain (outside the CDR3, taken from reference TRBV5-4 and TRBJ2-2): ETGVTQSPTHLIKTRGQQVTLRCSSQSGHNTVSWYQQALGQGPQFIFQYYREEENGRGNFPPRFSGLQFPNYSSELNVNALELDDSALYLCASSIGLAGEMGETGELFFGEGSRLTVL.

The V and J genes are TRBV27 and TRBJ1-5, with TRBD1 identical over 7 bases. Germline V gene sequence: CDR1 MNHEY, CDR2 SMNVEV (reference sequence). J was trimmed by 2 bases and V by 5 bases; bases with no gene match: 3. The CDR3 consists of 14 residues. This chain's CDR3 is CASSLTGRNQPQHF. In DNA, the CDR3 is TGTGCCAGCAGTCTGACAGGGCGCAATCAGCCCCAGCATTTT.

In this sample, this clone turned up a few times. The genes are TRBV28 and TRBJ2-7; possibly TRBD1 for D (5 bases). V lost 1 base to trimming and J lost 0 bases, with 10 bases between them. Germline V gene lookup returns CDR1 MDHEN and CDR2 SYDVKM. The length of the CDR3 is 15 residues. The CDR3 nucleotides read TGTGCCAGCAGTTTATCCTCAGGGTACTCCTACGAGCAGTACTTC. Translating it yields CASSLSSGYSYEQYF.

V usage is TRBV10-3 and J usage is TRBJ2-1; 11 nucleotides line up with TRBD2. CDR3 length equals 15 residues. Looked up from germline, CDR1 is ENHRY and CDR2 is SYGVKD. The V segment lost 6 bases and the J segment 8 bases; nucleotides outside the gene matches: 9. This CDR3 is CAIRRGLAEMDEQFF. CDR3 DNA: TGTGCCATCAGAAGGGGACTAGCGGAAATGGATGAGCAGTTCTTC.

This rearrangement joins TRBV25-1 to TRBJ2-5; 8 nucleotides align to TRBD2. V trimming: 8 bases; J trimming: 4 bases; junction bases outside the gene matches: 0. The V gene's germline CDR1 is MGHDK and CDR2 SYGVNS. The CDR3 runs to 11 residues. The CDR3 sequence: CASAGGETQYF. In DNA form, the CDR3 reads TGTGCCAGCGCGGGGGGAGAGACCCAGTACTTC.

The chain employs TRBV5-4 and TRBJ2-1; D gene ambiguous. Looked up from germline, CDR1 is SGHNT and CDR2 is YYREEE (reference sequence). The CDR3 has 11 amino acids. V dropped 4 bases and J dropped 6 bases, with 5 bases sitting between them. The CDR3 spells CASSKLNEQFF. The CDR3 coding sequence is TGTGCCAGCAGCAAACTCAATGAGCAGTTCTTC.

A single count supports this clone. The V gene is TRBV7-2, the J gene TRBJ2-7, with D perhaps matching TRBD1 (5 bases). Germline-derived CDR1 and CDR2 are SGHTA and FQGNSA. The CDR3 has 15 amino acids. With 1 base removed from V and 3 bases from J, the gap between germline ends came to 13 bases. The CDR3 loop is CASSLEAGRVYEQYF. The CDR3 DNA reads TGTGCCAGCAGCTTAGAGGCAGGGCGAGTCTACGAGCAGTACTTC.

The chain combines TRBV18 with TRBJ1-1, with D unclear. CDR3 size: 14 residues. V was clipped by 3 bases and J by 7 bases, with 15 bases between them. Per germline, CDR1 KGHSH and CDR2 LQKENI. CDR3 nucleotides: TGTGCCAGCTCACCGGAACCCACCCTAGTTGAAGCTTTCTTT. As protein: CASSPEPTLVEAFF.

The CDR3: CASSFGLAGQHNEQFF. The CDR3 bases are TGTGCCAGCAGCTTCGGACTAGCGGGTCAACACAATGAGCAGTTCTTC. V is TRBV13 and J is TRBJ2-1; 11 bases match TRBD2. The CDR3 has 16 residues. Unmatched junction bases numbered 6, after V lost 3 bases and J lost 5 bases. Germline V gene sequence: CDR1 PRHDT, CDR2 FYEKMQ (reference sequence).

The rearrangement links TRBV14 to TRBJ2-7, with D perhaps matching TRBD2 (6 bases). Germline lookup yields CDR1 SGHDN and CDR2 FVKESK. The CDR3 is 16 amino acids. Trimming shortened V by 1 base and J by 4 bases, and 17 bases separated the two germline ends. CDR3 sequence: CASSQAPGVRAYEQYF. CDR3 nucleotides: TGTGCCAGCAGCCAAGCCCCGGGGGTCCGAGCGTACGAGCAGTACTTC.

The chain carries TRBV6-6 and TRBJ1-1, with D perhaps matching TRBD1 (6 bases). Trimming removed 6 bases from V and 4 bases from J, with 15 bases in between. The CDR3 is 14 amino acids. The germline V gene has CDR1 MNHNY and CDR2 SVGAGI (reference sequence). CDR3 region: CASSPPRGGTEAFF. For the CDR3, the DNA is TGTGCCAGCAGCCCTCCGAGGGGGGGCACTGAAGCTTTCTTT.

The chain is built from TRBV11-3 and TRBJ1-1; tentatively, D is TRBD1 (6 bases). Trimming pared 5 bases from V and 1 base from J, leaving 14 bases between. Germline values: CDR1 SGHNT, CDR2 YENEEA. The CDR3 consists of 15 residues. Here the CDR3 reads CASSPRVGANTEAFF. The CDR3 bases are TGTGCCAGCAGCCCACGAGTGGGGGCGAACACTGAAGCTTTCTTT.

V is TRBV2 and J is TRBJ2-2, with 8 bases fitting TRBD1. Trimming took 5 bases from V and 7 from J; bases not matched to a gene: 9. Germline V lookup: CDR1 SNHLY, CDR2 FYNNEI. The CDR3 is 15 amino acids. The chain's CDR3 is CASSRGQEGYGELFF. DNA of the CDR3: TGTGCCAGCAGTAGGGGACAGGAGGGGTACGGGGAGCTGTTTTTT.

This clone was detected a few times. The chain recombines TRBV6-4 with TRBJ1-2; weak D call: TRBD1 (6 bases). The CDR3 is made up of 14 amino acids. Trimming left V 4 bases short and J 3 bases short, with 12 bases between. The germline V gene encodes CDR1 MRHNA and CDR2 SNTAGT. The CDR3 sequence: CASSGGGLDYGYTF. The DNA for the CDR3 is TGTGCCAGCAGTGGTGGGGGCTTGGACTATGGCTACACCTTC.

The chain carries TRBV7-9 and TRBJ2-1; 10 bases match TRBD2. J was trimmed by 5 bases and V by 5 bases; bases with no gene match: 12. Germline values: CDR1 SEHNR, CDR2 FQNEAQ (reference sequence). The CDR3 runs to 17 residues. This chain's CDR3 is CASSRSSSGRQDNEQFF. As DNA, the CDR3 is TGTGCCAGCAGCCGTTCCAGTAGCGGGAGGCAGGACAATGAGCAGTTCTTC.

This sequence joins TRBV28 and TRBJ1-5, with 8 bases aligning to TRBD1. Per the germline V gene, CDR1 is MDHEN and CDR2 is SYDVKM. There are 12 residues in the CDR3. Trimming at V came to 11 bases and at J to 5 bases, leaving 5 bases not matched to a gene. The CDR3 loop is CAAGQGHQPQHF. In DNA form, the CDR3 reads TGTGCCGCCGGACAGGGACATCAGCCCCAGCATTTT.

To note about this clone: This specimen includes other DNA sequences encoding the same CDR3. The V and J genes are TRBV2 and TRBJ2-1; maybe TRBD1 (6 bases). The germline CDR1 and CDR2 sequences are SNHLY and FYNNEI. The CDR3 spans 12 residues. V was pared by 9 bases and J by 15 bases, with 21 bases between. The CDR3 coding sequence is TGTGCCAGGGGTGCAGGGGTATCCTCCGTGTTCTTC. Its translation: CARGAGVSSVFF.

V and J are TRBV27 and TRBJ1-2, with no clear D. Trimming stripped 5 bases from V and 1 base from J, with 20 bases between. The CDR3 runs to 17 residues. From germline, CDR1 is MNHEY and CDR2 SMNVEV (reference sequence). The CDR3 DNA is TGTGCCAGCAGTCGTTCCCAGGCCGTTTATAATAACTATGGCTACACCTTC. This sequence encodes CASSRSQAVYNNYGYTF.

J is TRBJ1-6 and V is TRBV2; D gene ambiguous. The germline V gene has CDR1 SNHLY and CDR2 FYNNEI. V gave up 7 bases and J gave up 9 bases, with 22 bases separating them. The CDR3 is 16 residues long. CDR3 bases: TGTGCCAGCATCCCTACGAGTTTAGTTATTGTTTCACCCCTCCACTTT. Protein: CASIPTSLVIVSPLHF.

The chain is built from TRBV15 and TRBJ2-1, with D hard to call. The ends were cut back, 3 bases at V and 9 bases at J, with 9 bases in the middle. CDR3 length equals 12 residues. CDR1 and CDR2 from the germline V gene are LNHNV and YYDKDF (reference sequence). In DNA form, the CDR3 reads TGTGCCACCAGCAGGATTAGAGTTGAGCAGTTCTTC. This sequence encodes CATSRIRVEQFF.

This sequence joins TRBV30 and TRBJ1-5; TRBD1 matches 9 bases. V was clipped by 3 bases and J by 4 bases; unmatched bases: 4. The V gene's germline CDR1 is GTSNPN and CDR2 SVGIG (reference sequence). The CDR3 is 14 amino acids. CDR3 sequence (DNA): TGTGCCTGGAGCATCGGGACAGGGAATCAGCCCCAGCATTTT. Translation gives CAWSIGTGNQPQHF. Full variable domain (outside the CDR3, taken from reference TRBV30 and TRBJ1-5): SQTIHQWPATLVQPVGSPLSLECTVEGTSNPNLYWYRQAAGRGLQLLFYSVGIGQISSEVPQNLSASRPQDRQFILSSKKLLLSDSGFYLCAWSIGTGNQPQHFGDGTRLSIL.

V gene TRBV21-1 combines with J gene TRBJ2-2; TRBD1 was called by the table and not checked on the DNA. TRBV21-1 is reported as a pseudogene. The CDR3 loop spans 16 amino acids. The CDR3 DNA reads TGTGCCAGCAGCAAAAAGGGGGCATACCTCACCGGGGAGCTGTTTTTT. Translating it yields CASSKKGAYLTGELFF.

V and J are TRBV5-4 and TRBJ1-2; the match to TRBD1 covers 7 bases. Germline CDR1 and CDR2: SGHNT and YYREEE (reference sequence). This CDR3 is 13 amino acids long. Trimming removed 4 bases from V and 5 bases from J; junction bases left unmatched: 5. CDR3 loop: CASSPGQNYGYTF. Here the CDR3 DNA reads TGTGCCAGCAGCCCGGGACAGAATTATGGCTACACCTTC.